One sample yielded the 18 T cell receptor beta chains listed below, sequenced in a study of T cell repertoires in cytomegalovirus infection. In TCRdb, the reads were re-called with MiXCR into one record per CDR3 protein. This sample yields fewer than 1,000,000 distinct CDR3 sequences, of which roughly 30% are seen a single time; around 15% belongs to the top ten. Their antigens remain unidentified. This specimen consisted of cultured CD8+ T cells from PBMCs, obtained from culture after CMV antigen stimulation. These receptors were collected from a human donor in good health (CMV status not recorded). Some clones in this sample may be carry-over from other donors' samples.

This clonotype was picked up a small number of times. The chain combines TRBV15 with TRBJ2-1; tentative D call: TRBD1 (6 bases). Between the trimmed V and J ends, which lost 3 bases and 2 bases, there was a span of 11 bases. The CDR3 spans 15 residues. Germline-derived CDR1 and CDR2 are LNHNV and YYDKDF (reference sequence). The chain's CDR3 is CATSREGGPYNEQFF. CDR3 nucleotide sequence: TGTGCCACCAGCAGGGAAGGGGGACCCTACAATGAGCAGTTCTTC.

This clonotype came up a few times. This chain uses TRBV7-8 with TRBJ1-5, with D uncertain. This CDR3 region has 14 residues. V lost 5 bases, J lost 4 bases, and 12 bases lay in between. Germline V gene sequence: CDR1 SGHVS, CDR2 FQNEAQ. The CDR3 sequence is CASSLRTLNQPQHF. CDR3 coding DNA: TGTGCCAGCAGCCTACGGACCCTTAATCAGCCCCAGCATTTT.

The chain links TRBV19 to TRBJ1-1, with 7 bases fitting TRBD1. This CDR3 is 13 amino acids long. J lost 7 bases, V lost 1 base, and 3 bases had no gene match. Germline loops: CDR1 LNHDA, CDR2 SQIVND (reference sequence). The CDR3 here is CASSIARTGEAFF. The CDR3 nucleotides read TGTGCCAGTAGTATAGCGCGGACAGGTGAAGCTTTCTTT.

The chain combines TRBV27 with TRBJ1-5; 11 bases match TRBD1. Germline V gives CDR1 MNHEY, CDR2 SMNVEV (reference sequence). This CDR3 spans 15 amino acids. V trimming: 2 bases; J trimming: 13 bases; junction bases outside the gene matches: 10. The CDR3 coding sequence is TGTGCCAGCAGTTTAGTCTACACCGGGACAGGGGGGCAGCATTTT. Translated, it gives CASSLVYTGTGGQHF.

Points on this clonotype: A much larger clone lies one base from this, so it may be a read error. This is likely a read error, given that the CDR3 carries no conserved phenylalanine or tryptophan at its end. This rearrangement joins TRBV7-6 to TRBJ1-1; 9 nucleotides line up with TRBD1. Germline V CDR1 and CDR2: SGHVS, FNYEAQ. CDR3 size: 13 residues. V shed 2 bases, J shed 7 bases, and the junction held 2 bases outside the gene matches. The CDR3 bases are TGTGCCAGCAGCTTAACAGGGGGCAATGAAGCTTTCTAT. Translating gives CASSLTGGNEAFY.

The V and J genes are TRBV7-3 and TRBJ2-1; TRBD1 matches at 11 bases. The germline CDR1 and CDR2 sequences are SGHTA and FQGTGA. V lost 9 bases to trimming and J lost 8 bases; unmatched junction nucleotides: 15. The CDR3 extends over 16 amino acids. This CDR3 reads CASSLMGTGGVDEQFF. The CDR3 DNA is TGTGCCAGTAGCCTGATGGGGACAGGGGGAGTCGATGAGCAGTTCTTC.

This clonotype was observed a few times. The CDR3 nucleotides are TGTGCCAGCAGTGAAGTGGTCCCTCGGAACACTGAAGCTTTCTTT. This sequence encodes CASSEVVPRNTEAFF. The chain uses TRBV6-1 and TRBJ1-1; D is unresolved. CDR1 MNHNS and CDR2 SASEGT come from the germline V gene. This CDR3 has 15 amino acids. The V end was cut by 1 base, the J end by 1 base, with 10 bases between.

This clonotype has a handful of counts. The CDR3 DNA follows: TGTGCCAGCAGCTTACCAGGACAGTCCTACGAGCAGTACGTC. Its protein is CASSLPGQSYEQYV. V gene TRBV7-6 combines with J gene TRBJ2-7; D may be TRBD1 (6 bases). V gave up 2 bases and J gave up 1 base, with 9 bases separating them. CDR3 length: 14 residues. Germline-derived CDR1 and CDR2 are SGHVS and FNYEAQ.

J is TRBJ1-5 and V is TRBV4-1; weak D call: TRBD1 (6 bases). Trimming removed 4 bases from V and 4 bases from J, with 11 bases in between. The CDR3 covers 14 residues. From germline, CDR1 is MGHRA and CDR2 YSYEKL. The CDR3 protein is CASSPGQRNQPQHF. The DNA of the CDR3 is TGCGCCAGCAGCCCTGGACAGCGAAATCAGCCCCAGCATTTT.

About this clonotype: Because it lacks the conserved phenylalanine or tryptophan at the end, this CDR3 is likely a read error. The DNA is omitted, as the CDR3 cannot be located on it reliably, and the CDR3 follows TCRdb's listing. This chain connects TRBV28 to TRBJ2-7; TRBD1, the table's D call, lacks a check against the DNA. The CDR3 is 12 amino acids long, termini counted. CDR1 and CDR2 from the germline V gene are MDHEN and SYDVKM. The CDR3 reads CASTPPRGGGQI.

This clonotype was seen a handful of times. The chain is built from TRBV11-3 and TRBJ2-7; D not certain. Trimming removed 6 bases at V and 2 bases at J, with 14 bases between. CDR3 size: 14 residues. Germline lookup yields CDR1 SGHNT and CDR2 YENEEA. This CDR3 is CASSDPVFPYEQYF. CDR3 nucleotides: TGTGCCAGCAGTGATCCGGTATTCCCCTACGAGCAGTACTTC.

The rearrangement joins TRBV4-3 to TRBJ1-1; D might be TRBD1 (5 bases). Germline lookup yields CDR1 LGHNA and CDR2 YSLEER. The CDR3 has 17 residues. Trimming took off 0 bases at V and 2 bases at J, with 16 bases between the two ends. The CDR3 spells CASSQDIKGRANTEAFF. The DNA for the CDR3 is TGCGCCAGCAGCCAAGATATAAAGGGACGGGCTAACACTGAAGCTTTCTTT.

This chain links TRBV7-9 with TRBJ2-7, with 7 bases that match TRBD1. Trimming took 6 bases from V and 0 from J; bases not matched to a gene: 5. The germline V gene encodes CDR1 SEHNR and CDR2 FQNEAQ (reference sequence). The length of the CDR3 is 14 residues. This chain's CDR3 is CASSHRDSSYEQYF. The CDR3 DNA reads as TGTGCCAGCAGTCACCGGGACAGCTCCTACGAGCAGTACTTC. The entire variable domain, with the rest obtained from reference TRBV7-9 and TRBJ2-7, is as follows: DTGVSQNPRHKITKRGQNVTFRCDPISEHNRLYWYRQTLGQGPEFLTYFQNEAQLEKSRLLSDRFSAERPKGSFSTLEIQRTEQGDSAMYLCASSHRDSSYEQYFGPGTRLTVT.

This clonotype turned up a few times. The J gene is TRBJ2-1, the V gene TRBV4-1; 10 positions match TRBD2. Germline V gene lookup returns CDR1 MGHRA and CDR2 YSYEKL. V was clipped by 1 base and J by 3 bases; unmatched bases: 6. The CDR3 contains 17 residues. CDR3 sequence reads: CASSQVPGTSDYNEQFF. The CDR3 nucleotides read TGCGCCAGCAGCCAAGTGCCGGGGACTAGCGACTACAATGAGCAGTTCTTC.

This chain links TRBV14 with TRBJ2-1; D ambiguous. The CDR3 loop spans 16 amino acids. Germline-derived CDR1 and CDR2 are SGHDN and FVKESK. The V gene lost 0 bases and the J gene lost 4 bases, with 13 bases spanning the gap. CDR3 in amino acids: CASSQEGRNPYNEQFF. CDR3 bases: TGTGCCAGCAGCCAAGAAGGCAGGAACCCTTACAATGAGCAGTTCTTC.

With respect to this clonotype: At one end the junction does not follow the germline gene, possibly because of a read error. V and J are TRBV7-6 and TRBJ2-2; 8 bases map to TRBD2. Germline lookup yields CDR1 SGHVS and CDR2 FNYEAQ. The CDR3 consists of 14 residues. The CDR3 region is CASSLSGESGELFF. For the CDR3, the DNA is TGTGCTAGCAGCCTTAGCGGGGAGAGCGGGGAGCTGTTTTTT.

A few counts support this clonotype. Written as DNA, the CDR3 is TGTGCCAGCAGTGTCTTCCACTTGTTAGCGGGGGAGGAGGATACGCAGTATTTT. Its protein is CASSVFHLLAGEEDTQYF. V is TRBV6-1 and J is TRBJ2-3, with 9 bases lining up with TRBD2. CDR1 and CDR2 (germline): MNHNS, SASEGT. CDR3 length: 18 residues. V lost 4 bases, J lost 6 bases, and 17 bases stayed unmatched.

The J gene is TRBJ1-2, the V gene TRBV12-3 or TRBV12-4; D gene uncertain. Between the trimmed V and J ends, which lost 3 bases and 11 bases, there was a span of 25 bases. CDR3 size: 16 residues. The CDR3 here is CASSFGRYLVGQWYTF. CDR3 DNA: TGTGCCAGCAGTTTCGGGAGATATTTGGTAGGGCAATGGTACACCTTC.